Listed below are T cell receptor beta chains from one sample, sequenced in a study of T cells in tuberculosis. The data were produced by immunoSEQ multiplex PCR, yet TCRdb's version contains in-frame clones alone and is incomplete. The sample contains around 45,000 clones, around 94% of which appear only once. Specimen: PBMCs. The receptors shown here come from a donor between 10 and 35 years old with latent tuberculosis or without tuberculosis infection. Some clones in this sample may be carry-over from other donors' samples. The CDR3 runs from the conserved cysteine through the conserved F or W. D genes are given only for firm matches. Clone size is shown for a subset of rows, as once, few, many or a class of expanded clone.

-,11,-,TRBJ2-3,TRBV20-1,CSVAFSDTQYF,TGCAGTGTGGCCTTCTCAGATACGCAGTATTTT
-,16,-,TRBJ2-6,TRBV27,CASSSEVRSGANVLTF,TGTGCCAGCAGTTCCGAGGTCCGCTCTGGGGCCAACGTCCTGACTTTC
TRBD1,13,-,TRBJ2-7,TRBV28,CATFDRGFYEQYF,TGTGCCACCTTCGACAGGGGATTCTACGAGCAGTACTTC
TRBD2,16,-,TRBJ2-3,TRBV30,CAWSVGLAGGGDTQYF,TGTGCCTGGAGTGTAGGACTAGCGGGGGGAGGGGATACGCAGTATTTT
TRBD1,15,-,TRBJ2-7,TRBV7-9,CASSFKGQGDYEQYF,TGTGCCAGCAGCTTTAAGGGACAGGGTGACTACGAGCAGTACTTC
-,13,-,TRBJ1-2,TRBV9,CASSVDRYYGYTF,TGTGCCAGCAGCGTAGACAGATACTATGGCTACACCTTC
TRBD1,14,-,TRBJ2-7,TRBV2,CASSPGTGTGEQYF,TGTGCCAGCAGCCCCGGGACAGGGACGGGGGAGCAGTACTTC
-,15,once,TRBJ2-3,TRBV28,CASSPQTDTTDTQYF,TGTGCCAGCAGTCCCCAGACAGATACCACAGATACGCAGTATTTT
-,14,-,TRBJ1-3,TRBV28,CASSLRLSGNTIYF,TGTGCCAGCAGTTTGAGGCTCTCTGGAAACACCATATATTTT
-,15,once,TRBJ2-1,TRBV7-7,CASSLRQVVYNEQFF,TGTGCCAGCAGCTTAAGACAGGTGGTCTACAATGAGCAGTTCTTC
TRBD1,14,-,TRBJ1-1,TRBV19,CASSMLTGRTEAFF,TGTGCCAGTAGTATGCTGACAGGGCGGACTGAAGCTTTCTTT
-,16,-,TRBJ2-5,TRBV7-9,CASSLVEGQIQETQYF,TGTGCCAGCAGCTTAGTGGAGGGACAGATACAAGAGACCCAGTACTTC
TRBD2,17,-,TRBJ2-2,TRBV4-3,CASSHGLAGGPTGELFF,TGCGCCAGCAGCCACGGACTAGCGGGAGGCCCGACCGGGGAGCTGTTTTTT
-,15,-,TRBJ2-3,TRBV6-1,CASTLAPQGTDTQYF,TGTGCCAGCACCTTGGCCCCTCAGGGCACAGATACGCAGTATTTT
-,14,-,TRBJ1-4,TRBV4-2,CASSHGQPREKLFF,TGTGCCAGCAGCCACGGTCAACCCCGAGAAAAACTGTTTTTT
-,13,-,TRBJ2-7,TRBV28,CASSLAGNYEQYF,TGTGCCAGCAGTTTAGCGGGGAACTACGAGCAGTACTTC
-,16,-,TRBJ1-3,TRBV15,CATSIGTTSSGNTIYF,TGTGCCACCAGCATCGGGACAACTAGCTCTGGAAACACCATATATTTT
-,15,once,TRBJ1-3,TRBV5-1,CASSSLQGSGNTIYF,TGCGCCAGCAGCTCGCTTCAGGGTTCTGGAAACACCATATATTTT
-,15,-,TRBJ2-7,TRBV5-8,CASSRTTGRGDEQYF,TGTGCCAGCAGCCGGACGACAGGCCGGGGGGACGAGCAGTACTTC
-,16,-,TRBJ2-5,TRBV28,CASSPPGEGRGETQYF,TGTGCCAGCAGCCCCCCAGGGGAGGGTAGAGGGGAGACCCAGTACTTC
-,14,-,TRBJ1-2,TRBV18,CASSRTGTSGGYTF,TGTGCCAGCTCACGAACAGGGACCTCGGGTGGCTACACCTTC
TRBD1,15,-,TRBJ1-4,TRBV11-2,CASSFGDRGVEKLFF,TGTGCCAGCAGCTTTGGGGACAGGGGGGTTGAAAAACTGTTTTTT
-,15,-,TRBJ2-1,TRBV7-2,CASSLAGSSYNEQFF,TGTGCCAGCAGCTTAGCTGGTAGCTCCTACAATGAGCAGTTCTTC
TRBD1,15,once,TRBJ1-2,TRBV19,CASSIAQGTLYGYTF,TGTGCCAGTAGTATAGCACAGGGGACCCTCTATGGCTACACCTTC
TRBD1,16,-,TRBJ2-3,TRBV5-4,CASSPGGTGVVNTQYF,TGTGCCAGCAGCCCCGGGGGGACAGGGGTTGTTAATACGCAGTATTTT
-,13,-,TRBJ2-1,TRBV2,CASLRQNSNEQFF,TGTGCCAGCTTAAGACAGAATTCCAATGAGCAGTTCTTC
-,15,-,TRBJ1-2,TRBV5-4,CASSSGQLGTYGYTF,TGTGCCAGCAGCTCCGGACAGCTAGGGACCTATGGCTACACCTTC
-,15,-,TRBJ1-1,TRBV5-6,CASSLVVSFNTEAFF,TGTGCCAGCAGCTTGGTGGTGAGTTTCAACACTGAAGCTTTCTTT
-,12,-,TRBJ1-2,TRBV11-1,CATNSNNYGYTF,TGTGCCACTAACAGCAATAACTATGGCTACACCTTC
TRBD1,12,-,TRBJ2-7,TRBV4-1,CASRGMTGVQYF,TGCGCCAGCAGAGGGATGACAGGGGTCCAGTACTTC
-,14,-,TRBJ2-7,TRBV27,CASSATANSYEQYF,TGTGCCAGCAGTGCGACAGCAAATTCCTACGAGCAGTACTTC
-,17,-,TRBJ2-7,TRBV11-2,CASSLPPRGPSSYEQYF,TGTGCCAGCAGCTTGCCCCCGCGGGGCCCGAGCTCCTACGAGCAGTACTTC
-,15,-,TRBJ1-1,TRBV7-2,CASSSTGTPNTEAFF,TGTGCCAGCAGCTCGACCGGGACTCCGAACACTGAAGCTTTCTTT
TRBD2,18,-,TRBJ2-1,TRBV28,CASSRDMGWSGGNNEQFF,TGTGCCAGCAGCCGGGACATGGGGTGGTCGGGAGGGAACAATGAGCAGTTCTTC
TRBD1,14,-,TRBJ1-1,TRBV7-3,CASSLDNRGTEAFF,TGTGCCAGCAGCTTAGATAACAGGGGCACTGAAGCTTTCTTT
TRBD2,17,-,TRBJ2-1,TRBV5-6,CASSLSKLREGDNEQFF,TGTGCCAGCAGTCTGTCCAAGTTGCGGGAGGGCGACAATGAGCAGTTCTTC
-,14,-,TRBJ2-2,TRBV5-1,CASSLLANTGELFF,TGCGCCAGCAGCTTGTTAGCGAACACCGGGGAGCTGTTTTTT
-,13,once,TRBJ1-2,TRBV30,CAWTPPGRDGYTF,TGTGCCTGGACCCCCCCGGGGAGGGATGGCTACACCTTC
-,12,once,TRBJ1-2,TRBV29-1,CSDTFDRSGYTF,TGCAGCGACACATTCGACAGGTCTGGCTACACCTTC
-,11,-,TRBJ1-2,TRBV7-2,CANTGFHGYTF,TGTGCCAACACAGGGTTTCACGGCTACACCTTC
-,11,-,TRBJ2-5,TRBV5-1,CASSFKETQYF,TGCGCCAGCAGCTTTAAAGAGACCCAGTACTTC
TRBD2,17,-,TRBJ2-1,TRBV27,CASSLSLSGGLDNEQFF,TGTGCCAGCAGTTTATCTCTTAGCGGGGGTCTTGACAATGAGCAGTTCTTC
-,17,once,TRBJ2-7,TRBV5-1,CASSPRGGGRYLYEQYF,TGCGCCAGCAGCCCCAGGGGCGGAGGCCGATACCTCTACGAGCAGTACTTC
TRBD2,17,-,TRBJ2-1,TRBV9,CASSPRTGTSGYNEQFF,TGTGCCAGCAGCCCTCGGACCGGGACTAGCGGATACAATGAGCAGTTCTTC
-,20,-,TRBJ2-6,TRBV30,CAWSVYLLVGGESGANVLTF,TGTGCCTGGAGTGTATATCTGCTCGTCGGCGGAGAGTCTGGGGCCAACGTCCTGACTTTC